This entry lists 32 T cell receptor beta chains sequenced from one sample in a study of CD8+ T cells in alopecia areata. The treatment: oral pan-JAK inhibitor, 5-10 mg twice daily. Extraction of RNA preceded its reverse transcription into cDNA, which served as the sequencing template. The table came from immunoSEQ multiplex PCR; TCRdb's copy has only in-frame clones and leaves some out. The sample records about 99,000 clones, under 90% being singletons. This material consisted of CD8+ T cells sorted from blood, taken at week 34, from a patient treated with tofacitinib. These receptors were obtained from a human donor with alopecia areata.

The rearrangement links TRBV7-9 to TRBJ1-1, with 8 nucleotides matching TRBD1. V shed 8 bases and J 6 bases; nucleotides not matched to a gene: 5. CDR1 is SEHNR, CDR2 FQNEAQ, per germline (reference sequence). The CDR3 has 12 amino acids. CDR3 amino acids: CASGTGGAEAFF. As DNA, the CDR3 is TGTGCCAGCGGTACAGGGGGAGCTGAAGCTTTCTTT.

The chain carries TRBV28 and TRBJ1-1; D gene uncertain. The germline V gene encodes CDR1 MDHEN and CDR2 SYDVKM. The CDR3 spans 14 residues. V was shortened by 3 bases and J by 0 bases, with 8 bases between the two germline ends. CDR3 loop: CASSFNNMNTEAFF. CDR3 DNA: TGTGCCAGCAGTTTTAACAACATGAACACTGAAGCTTTCTTT.

The rearrangement joins TRBV7-9 to TRBJ2-3; D is possibly TRBD1 (6 bases). V lost 5 bases to trimming and J lost 4 bases, with 10 bases between them. The CDR3 runs 13 residues. Germline-derived CDR1 and CDR2 are SEHNR and FQNEAQ (reference sequence). The CDR3 region is CASSGPGADTQYF. The CDR3 region has the DNA TGTGCCAGCAGCGGGCCAGGGGCAGATACGCAGTATTTT.

The chain uses TRBV4-1 and TRBJ1-1; D may be TRBD1 (5 bases). Germline V CDR1 and CDR2: MGHRA, YSYEKL. The CDR3 is made up of 14 amino acids. V was shortened by 4 bases and J by 4 bases, with 13 bases between the two germline ends. The CDR3 sequence: CASSPGTPGTEAFF. The CDR3 nucleotides read TGCGCCAGCAGCCCCGGGACGCCCGGCACTGAAGCTTTCTTT.

On this clone: Compared with germline, one end of the junction differs, possibly owing to a read error. The rearrangement uses TRBV5-4 and TRBJ2-3; 8 positions match TRBD2. Germline V CDR1 and CDR2: SGHNT, YYREEE (reference sequence). The CDR3 spans 12 residues. The CDR3 DNA follows: TGTGCCACCAGCGGGAGTACAGATACGCAGTATTTT. Protein sequence: CATSGSTDTQYF.

This clone came up a few times. The chain combines TRBV29-1 with TRBJ2-1; TRBD2 is a possible D gene (6 bases). CDR1 and CDR2 from the germline V gene are SQVTM and ANQGSEA. The CDR3 spans 15 residues. V was clipped by 2 bases and J by 3 bases, with 14 bases between them. The CDR3 spells CSVEPDWGVYNEQFF. The CDR3 DNA reads as TGCAGCGTTGAACCAGACTGGGGGGTCTACAATGAGCAGTTCTTC.

The chain uses TRBV5-4 and TRBJ2-3; possible D gene TRBD2, 5 bases. The ends were cut back, 0 bases at V and 0 bases at J, with 23 bases in the middle. The CDR3 covers 20 residues. Germline loops: CDR1 SGHNT, CDR2 YYREEE (reference sequence). The CDR3 loop reads CASSLDGVLSSWTSTDTQYF. The CDR3, as DNA: TGTGCCAGCAGCTTGGATGGGGTGCTGAGTAGCTGGACTAGCACAGATACGCAGTATTTT.

This sequence joins TRBV5-1 and TRBJ2-7; the D is unclear. This CDR3 spans 13 amino acids. Trimming cost V 4 bases and J 1 base, with 9 bases left between them. In germline, CDR1 is SGHRS, CDR2 YFSETQ. CDR3 DNA sequence: TGCGCCAGCAGCCCACTGCGATCCTACGAGCAGTACTTC. Translating it yields CASSPLRSYEQYF. Together with reference TRBV5-1 and TRBJ2-7, the CDR3 gives the full variable domain: KAGVTQTPRYLIKTRGQQVTLSCSPISGHRSVSWYQQTPGQGLQFLFEYFSETQRNKGNFPGRFSGRQFSNSRSEMNVSTLELGDSALYLCASSPLRSYEQYFGPGTRLTVT.

In its sample, this clone was seen a few times. The chain has TRBV19 and TRBJ1-1; D possibly corresponds to TRBD1 (5 bases). Trimming took 6 bases from V and 4 from J, leaving 12 bases between them. CDR3 size: 13 residues. CDR1 is LNHDA and CDR2 is SQIVND in the germline V gene (reference sequence). The CDR3 loop is CASSMGGTTEAFF. The CDR3 DNA is TGTGCCAGTAGCATGGGGGGGACCACTGAAGCTTTCTTT. The complete variable domain, with remaining parts taken from reference TRBV19 and TRBJ1-1, reads DGGITQSPKYLFRKEGQNVTLSCEQNLNHDAMYWYRQDPGQGLRLIYYSQIVNDFQKGDIAEGYSVSREKKESFPLTVTSAQKNPTAFYLCASSMGGTTEAFFGQGTRLTVV.

A single count supports this clone. V usage is TRBV6-1 and J usage is TRBJ2-6, with unresolved D. In germline, CDR1 is MNHNS, CDR2 SASEGT. This CDR3 spans 13 amino acids. V lost 7 bases and J 4 bases, leaving 8 bases between the germline ends. As DNA, the CDR3 is TGTGCCAGCAATCTACCAGGGGCCAACGTCCTGACTTTC. Translation gives CASNLPGANVLTF.

This chain connects TRBV19 to TRBJ2-1; D is ambiguous. Trimming took 0 bases from V and 0 from J, leaving 9 bases between them. Per the germline V gene, CDR1 is LNHDA and CDR2 is SQIVND (reference sequence). This CDR3 comprises 16 residues. CDR3 residues: CASSIDEVSSYNEQFF. For the CDR3, the DNA is TGTGCCAGTAGTATAGATGAGGTTAGCTCCTACAATGAGCAGTTCTTC.

Note on this clone: This sample also contains other DNA sequences that code for the same CDR3. V and J are TRBV4-1 and TRBJ2-1; 7 bases agree with TRBD2. Unmatched junction bases numbered 3, after V lost 6 bases and J lost 7 bases. CDR1 MGHRA and CDR2 YSYEKL come from the germline V gene. The CDR3 runs 12 residues. Written as DNA, the CDR3 is TGCGCCAGCAGTCCTAGCGGTAATGAGCAGTTCTTC. Residues: CASSPSGNEQFF.

The chain joins TRBV29-1 to TRBJ2-2; possibly TRBD1 or TRBD2 for D (5 bases each). CDR1 is SQVTM and CDR2 is ANQGSEA in the germline V gene. This CDR3 is built from 15 residues. V lost 2 bases and J lost 0, with 10 bases in between. The CDR3 DNA follows: TGCAGCGTTGAAACGGGGCGAACGAACACCGGGGAGCTGTTTTTT. This gives the protein CSVETGRTNTGELFF.

The chain combines TRBV5-4 with TRBJ2-1; the D gene is possibly TRBD1 (6 bases). Trimming left V 4 bases short and J 2 bases short, with 13 bases between. The CDR3 is 15 residues long. Per the germline V gene, CDR1 is SGHNT and CDR2 is YYREEE (reference sequence). The CDR3 loop reads CASSIGQRAYNEQFF. The CDR3 nucleotides read TGTGCCAGCAGCATCGGACAGCGAGCCTACAATGAGCAGTTCTTC.

The table lists this clone with a few counts. This chain connects TRBV2 to TRBJ2-7; 10 bases fit TRBD1. Germline CDR1 and CDR2: SNHLY and FYNNEI. The CDR3 consists of 13 residues. V was clipped by 10 bases and J by 1 base; unmatched bases: 4. CDR3 nucleotides: TGTGCCACCGGGACAGGGGAATCCTACGAGCAGTACTTC. Translated: CATGTGESYEQYF.

The V and J genes are TRBV7-6 and TRBJ2-2; TRBD2 matches at 7 bases. Germline V gene lookup returns CDR1 SGHVS and CDR2 FNYEAQ. V dropped 1 base and J dropped 5; count of bases not matched to a gene: 10. The CDR3 has 17 residues. CDR3 residues: CASSLEPAGRGTGELFF. For the CDR3, the DNA is TGTGCCAGCAGCTTAGAGCCGGCCGGGCGGGGGACCGGGGAGCTGTTTTTT. The full variable domain, its missing parts supplied by reference TRBV7-6 and TRBJ2-2, is GAGVSQSPRYKVTKRGQDVALRCDPISGHVSLYWYRQALGQGPEFLTYFNYEAQQDKSGLPNDRFSAERPEGSISTLTIQRTEQRDSAMYRCASSLEPAGRGTGELFFGEGSRLTVL.

CDR3 residues: CAWRGTGLPYEQYF. The DNA for the CDR3 is TGTGCCTGGAGGGGGACAGGGCTACCCTACGAGCAGTACTTC. This chain uses TRBV30 with TRBJ2-7; 9 positions agree with TRBD1. V trimming: 3 bases; J trimming: 2 bases; junction bases outside the gene matches: 5. Germline lookup yields CDR1 GTSNPN and CDR2 SVGIG (reference sequence). This CDR3 region has 14 residues.

This chain links TRBV6-5 with TRBJ2-7; D uncertain. The CDR3 runs to 12 residues. Between the trimmed V and J ends, which lost 2 bases and 4 bases, there was a span of 6 bases. The V gene's germline CDR1 is MNHEY and CDR2 SVGAGI. Here the CDR3 DNA reads TGTGCCAGCAGTTACCCCGGATACGAGCAGTACTTC. Residues: CASSYPGYEQYF.

This rearrangement joins TRBV29-1 to TRBJ2-7, with a weak D call TRBD2 (6 bases). Germline V gene data show CDR1 as SQVTM and CDR2 as ANQGSEA. The CDR3 contains 12 residues. V lost 3 bases to trimming and J lost 1 base, with 7 bases between them. CDR3 protein: CSVEGTSYEQYF. The CDR3 nucleotides are TGCAGCGTTGAGGGGACTTCCTACGAGCAGTACTTC.

J is TRBJ2-3 and V is TRBV23-1; the D is unclear. TRBV23-1 belongs to the ORF category, with a function that is uncertain. The CDR3 has 18 residues. The V end lost 3 bases, the J end lost 2 bases, and 21 bases lay between the germline ends. CDR3 DNA: TGCGCCAGCAGTCATCCAGCCGTAGCAGAAACAGCCACAGATACGCAGTATTTT. Translation: CASSHPAVAETATDTQYF.

The rearrangement joins TRBV19 to TRBJ2-5; 8 bases are a match to TRBD2. CDR3 length equals 16 residues. Germline V gives CDR1 LNHDA, CDR2 SQIVND (reference sequence). V was pared by 3 bases and J by 1 base, with 7 bases of the junction left unmatched. Written as DNA, the CDR3 is TGTGCCAGTAGTATCAACGCCGCGGGAGGCCAAGAGACCCAGTACTTC. Amino acids: CASSINAAGGQETQYF.

V and J are TRBV9 and TRBJ2-7; D remains unclear. There are 14 residues in the CDR3. Germline V gene sequence: CDR1 SGDLS, CDR2 YYNGEE. The V and J ends lost 0 bases and 0 bases respectively, with 7 bases between them. This CDR3 reads CASSVGPDSYEQYF. DNA for the CDR3: TGTGCCAGCAGCGTAGGGCCCGACTCCTACGAGCAGTACTTC.

The rearrangement uses TRBV7-6 and TRBJ2-1, with 7 bases lining up with TRBD1. CDR1 is SGHVS, CDR2 FNYEAQ, per germline. CDR3 size: 13 residues. J was trimmed by 4 bases and V by 6 bases; bases with no gene match: 3. The CDR3 DNA follows: TGTGCCAGCAGGGACAGGATTTACAATGAGCAGTTCTTC. Its protein is CASRDRIYNEQFF. Supplemented by reference TRBV7-6 and TRBJ2-1, the full variable domain reads GAGVSQSPRYKVTKRGQDVALRCDPISGHVSLYWYRQALGQGPEFLTYFNYEAQQDKSGLPNDRFSAERPEGSISTLTIQRTEQRDSAMYRCASRDRIYNEQFFGPGTRLTVL.

The chain combines TRBV7-8 with TRBJ1-3, with TRBD1 matching 8 bases. Germline V gene lookup returns CDR1 SGHVS and CDR2 FQNEAQ. With V trimmed by 0 bases and J by 0 bases, 10 bases remained unmatched. The CDR3 consists of 19 residues. Here the CDR3 DNA reads TGTGCCAGCAGCTTAGCGCCCCCAGGGGGCGGACTCTCTGGAAACACCATATATTTT. This codes for CASSLAPPGGGLSGNTIYF.

The chain is built from TRBV6-6 and TRBJ2-1; 7 bases are shared with TRBD1. Germline V gene data show CDR1 as MNHNY and CDR2 as SVGAGI (reference sequence). V lost 0 bases and J lost 1; bases outside the gene matches: 3. The CDR3 has 16 amino acids. DNA for the CDR3: TGTGCCAGCAGTTACTCTCCCAGGGGGTCCTACAATGAGCAGTTCTTC. It translates to CASSYSPRGSYNEQFF.

This chain uses TRBV29-1 with TRBJ2-5, with 8 bases that match TRBD1. The J call is doubtful: the DNA matches TRBJ2-7 better. Germline loops: CDR1 SQVTM, CDR2 ANQGSEA. The CDR3 extends over 13 amino acids. In DNA, the CDR3 is TGCAGCGTTGGACAGGGGCCATCCTACGAGCAGTACTTC. It specifies CSVGQGPSYEQYF.

This clone was recorded a few times. The chain is built from TRBV7-9 and TRBJ2-3, with 8 bases that match TRBD2. Germline CDR1 SEHNR, CDR2 FQNEAQ (reference sequence). There are 16 residues in the CDR3. The trim removed 5 bases at V and 2 bases at J, leaving 9 bases unmatched. DNA for the CDR3: TGTGCCAGCAGCCCCACCAGCGGGGGCGACACAGATACGCAGTATTTT. Its protein is CASSPTSGGDTDTQYF.

V and J are TRBV2 and TRBJ2-7; D tentatively reads TRBD1 or TRBD2 (5 bases each). The CDR3 sequence is 15 residues long. V was pared by 1 base and J by 3 bases, with 13 bases between. Germline V CDR1 and CDR2: SNHLY, FYNNEI. The CDR3 reads CASSEGDGQNYEQYF. DNA for the CDR3: TGTGCCAGCAGTGAAGGGGACGGTCAGAACTACGAGCAGTACTTC.

This chain uses TRBV19 with TRBJ2-7; D is ambiguous. Germline V lookup: CDR1 LNHDA, CDR2 SQIVND (reference sequence). V lost 5 bases to trimming and J lost 1 base, with 9 bases between them. This CDR3 comprises 13 residues. The CDR3 DNA follows: TGTGCCAGTAGTCAGAGTGGATCCTACGAGCAGTACTTC. Encoded protein: CASSQSGSYEQYF.

The chain is built from TRBV7-2 and TRBJ1-5; TRBD1 matches at 8 bases. Germline V gene data show CDR1 as SGHTA and CDR2 as FQGNSA. The V gene end was trimmed by 2 bases and the J gene end by 1 base; junction bases not matched to a gene: 4. This CDR3 has 16 amino acids. The CDR3 sequence is CASSLTQGASNQPQHF. The CDR3 region has the DNA TGTGCCAGCAGCTTAACCCAGGGGGCGAGCAATCAGCCCCAGCATTTT.

This chain uses TRBV5-1 with TRBJ2-1; D gene unclear. Germline CDR1 is SGHRS and CDR2 is YFSETQ. CDR3 length equals 12 residues. V was clipped by 5 bases and J by 8 bases, with 11 bases between them. CDR3 sequence: CASSPSPYEQFF. The CDR3 DNA sequence: TGCGCCAGCAGTCCTAGTCCATATGAGCAGTTCTTC.

V gene TRBV4-1 combines with J gene TRBJ2-7; D is undetermined. Trimming took off 1 base at V and 4 bases at J, with 11 bases between the two ends. The CDR3 contains 14 residues. Germline CDR1 reads MGHRA; CDR2 reads YSYEKL. For the CDR3, the DNA is TGCGCCAGCAGCCAAGTAAGGGTGGAGTACGAGCAGTACTTC. Amino acids: CASSQVRVEYEQYF.